A single sample gave rise to the 3 T cell receptor beta chains below, sequenced in a study of breast tumors, draining lymph nodes, adjacent tissues. Each CDR3 protein gets one entry after TCRdb re-called the multiplex PCR reads with MiXCR. In the table there are about 25,000 distinct CDR3 sequences, around 25% of which are singletons. The specimen was breast tumor tissue. The receptors were sampled from a female donor with breast cancer. Some clones in this sample may be carry-over from other donors' samples.

This clonotype was picked up many times. V usage is TRBV7-3 and J usage is TRBJ2-1, with a possible D match to TRBD1 (5 bases). The V gene's germline CDR1 is SGHTA and CDR2 FQGTGA. The CDR3 length is 13 residues. V was shortened by 4 bases and J by 9 bases, with 13 bases between the two germline ends. The CDR3, as DNA: TGTGCCAGCAGCTACAGGACCCGTGGTGAGCAGTTCTTC. This translates into CASSYRTRGEQFF.

This clonotype was seen just once. The junction shows a germline mismatch at one end, possibly a read error. V and J are TRBV19 and TRBJ1-1, with a possible D match to TRBD1 (6 bases). The CDR3 runs 14 residues. Per germline, CDR1 LNHDA and CDR2 SQIVND (reference sequence). This chain's CDR3 is CASSGNRVGAEAFF. In nucleotides, the CDR3 is TGCGCCAGTAGTGGAAACAGGGTTGGCGCTGAAGCTTTCTTT.

This clonotype was observed at least ten times. V usage is TRBV28 and J usage is TRBJ1-4, with D tentatively TRBD1 (5 bases). CDR1 is MDHEN, CDR2 SYDVKM, per germline. V was trimmed by 6 bases and J by 3 bases, leaving 14 bases between them. The CDR3 is 15 amino acids. The CDR3 DNA follows: TGTGCCAGCAGCCTCCCCCCGGGACCTAATGAAAAACTGTTTTTT. Protein: CASSLPPGPNEKLFF.